This T cell receptor beta chain appears in the sequencing data of a study of control samples from healthy donors and cancer patients. TCRdb's copy holds only in-frame clones and misses some; the assay was immunoSEQ multiplex PCR. The table shows around 150,000 clones, with 85% to 90% occurring only once. The CDR3 has 15 residues. J lost 6 bases, V lost 2 bases, and 6 bases had no gene match. The germline V gene has CDR1 SGHDT and CDR2 YYEEEE. This clone showed up just a few times. The chain couples TRBV5-6 to TRBJ2-3, with 10 bases that match TRBD2. Sample: blood. The sequence derives from a man younger than 35 in good health. The CDR3 region has the DNA TGTGCCAGCAGCTTAGAGCGGGGGGGCGGGGATACGCAGTATTTT. Residues: CASSLERGGGDTQYF.